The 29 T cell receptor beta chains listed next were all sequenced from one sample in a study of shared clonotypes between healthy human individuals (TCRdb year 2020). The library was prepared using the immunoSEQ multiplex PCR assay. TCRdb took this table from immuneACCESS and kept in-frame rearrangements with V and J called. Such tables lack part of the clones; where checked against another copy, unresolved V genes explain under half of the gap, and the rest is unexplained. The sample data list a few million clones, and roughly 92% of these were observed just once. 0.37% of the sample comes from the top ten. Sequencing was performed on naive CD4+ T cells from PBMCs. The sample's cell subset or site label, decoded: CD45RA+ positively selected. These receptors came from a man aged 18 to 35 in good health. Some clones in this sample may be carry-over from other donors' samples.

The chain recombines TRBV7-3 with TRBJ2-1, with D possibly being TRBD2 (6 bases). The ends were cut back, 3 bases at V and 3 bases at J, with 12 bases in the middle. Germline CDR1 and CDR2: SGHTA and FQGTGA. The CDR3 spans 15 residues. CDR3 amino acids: CASSFVPGGYNEQFF. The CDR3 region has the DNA TGTGCCAGCAGCTTCGTCCCCGGGGGCTACAATGAGCAGTTCTTC.

The CDR3 sequence is CASSRGPSNQPQHF. The DNA for the CDR3 is TGTGCCAGCAGCCGGGGACCAAGCAATCAGCCCCAGCATTTT. This sequence joins TRBV2 and TRBJ1-5; weak D call: TRBD1 (5 bases). This CDR3 contains 14 residues. Looked up from germline, CDR1 is SNHLY and CDR2 is FYNNEI. Trimming cost V 6 bases and J 1 base, with 10 bases left between them.

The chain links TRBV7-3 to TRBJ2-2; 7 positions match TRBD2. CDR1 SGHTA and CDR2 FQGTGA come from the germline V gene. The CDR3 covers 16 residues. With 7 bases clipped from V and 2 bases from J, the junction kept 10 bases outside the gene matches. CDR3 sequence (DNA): TGTGCCAGCACCAACAGTGGCGGGAGAAACACCGGGGAGCTGTTTTTT. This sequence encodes CASTNSGGRNTGELFF.

This chain's CDR3 is CASSLGVRQNNEQFF. The CDR3 DNA reads TGTGCCAGCAGCTTGGGGGTCCGGCAAAACAATGAGCAGTTCTTC. J is TRBJ2-1 and V is TRBV5-5; D call uncertain. The CDR3 totals 15 residues. The V end was cut by 0 bases, the J end by 5 bases, with 12 bases between. CDR1 is SGHKS, CDR2 YYEKEE, per germline (reference sequence).

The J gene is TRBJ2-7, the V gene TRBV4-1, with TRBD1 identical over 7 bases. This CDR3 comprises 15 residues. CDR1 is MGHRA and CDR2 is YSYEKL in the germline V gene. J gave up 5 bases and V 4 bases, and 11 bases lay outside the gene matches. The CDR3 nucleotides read TGCGCCAGCAGCCTCCGACAGGGTTCGTTTGACGAGCAGTACTTC. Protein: CASSLRQGSFDEQYF.

The CDR3 region is CASSYRSGRAGVYNEQFF. CDR3 DNA sequence: TGTGCCAGCAGCTATCGTAGCGGGAGGGCCGGGGTCTACAATGAGCAGTTCTTC. The chain uses TRBV11-3 and TRBJ2-1; 11 bases map to TRBD2. Losses at the gene ends were 4 bases for V and 3 bases for J; bases not matched to a gene: 11. This CDR3 is built from 18 residues. Germline loops: CDR1 SGHNT, CDR2 YENEEA.

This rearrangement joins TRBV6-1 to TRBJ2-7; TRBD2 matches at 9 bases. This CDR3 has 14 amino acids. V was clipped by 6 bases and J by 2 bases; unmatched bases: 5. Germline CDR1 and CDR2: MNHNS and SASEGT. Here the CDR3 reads CASRVAGVTYEQYF. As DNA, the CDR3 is TGTGCCAGCAGGGTAGCGGGAGTAACCTACGAGCAGTACTTC.

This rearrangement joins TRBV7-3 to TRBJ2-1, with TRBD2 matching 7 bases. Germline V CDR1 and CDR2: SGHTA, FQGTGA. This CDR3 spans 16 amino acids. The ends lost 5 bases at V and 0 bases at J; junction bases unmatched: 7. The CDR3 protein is CASSPGPGGSYNEQFF. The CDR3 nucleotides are TGTGCCAGCAGCCCGGGGCCGGGGGGCTCCTACAATGAGCAGTTCTTC.

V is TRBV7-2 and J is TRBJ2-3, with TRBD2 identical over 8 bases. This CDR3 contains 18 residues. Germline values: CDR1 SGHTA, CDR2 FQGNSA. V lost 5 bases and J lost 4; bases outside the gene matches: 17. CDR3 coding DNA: TGTGCCAGCAGCCCCGGGGTTCCGGGAGGGCCTAGGCCAGATACGCAGTATTTT. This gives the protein CASSPGVPGGPRPDTQYF.

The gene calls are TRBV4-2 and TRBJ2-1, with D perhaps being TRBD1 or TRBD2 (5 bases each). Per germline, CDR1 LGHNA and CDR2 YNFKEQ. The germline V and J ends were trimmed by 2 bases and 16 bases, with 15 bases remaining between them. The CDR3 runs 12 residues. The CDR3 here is CASSQPRDRYFF. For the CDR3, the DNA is TGTGCCAGCAGCCAACCCCGGGACCGTTACTTCTTC.

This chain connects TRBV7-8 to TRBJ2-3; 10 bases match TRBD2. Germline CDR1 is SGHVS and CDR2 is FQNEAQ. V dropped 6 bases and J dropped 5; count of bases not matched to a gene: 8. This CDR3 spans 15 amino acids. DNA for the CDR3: TGTGCCAGCAGGAGCGGGAGGGCCCTCGGAGATACGCAGTATTTT. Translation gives CASRSGRALGDTQYF.

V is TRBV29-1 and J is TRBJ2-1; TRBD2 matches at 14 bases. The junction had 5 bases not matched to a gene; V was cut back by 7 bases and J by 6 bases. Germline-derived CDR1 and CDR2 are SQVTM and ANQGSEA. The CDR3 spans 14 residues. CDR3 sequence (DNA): TGCAGCGCCCAGGGACTAGCGGGAGCCAATGAGCAGTTCTTC. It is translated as CSAQGLAGANEQFF.

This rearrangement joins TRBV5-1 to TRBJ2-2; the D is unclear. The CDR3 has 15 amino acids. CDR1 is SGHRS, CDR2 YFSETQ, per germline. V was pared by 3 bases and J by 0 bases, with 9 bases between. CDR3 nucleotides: TGCGCCAGCAGCTGGGCCGGCTCGAACACCGGGGAGCTGTTTTTT. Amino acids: CASSWAGSNTGELFF.

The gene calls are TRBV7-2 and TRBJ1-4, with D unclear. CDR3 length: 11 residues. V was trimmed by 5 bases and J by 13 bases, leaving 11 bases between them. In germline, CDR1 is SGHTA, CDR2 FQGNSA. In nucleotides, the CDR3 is TGTGCCAGCAGCCTTGGGCCCGGACTGTTTTTT. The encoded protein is CASSLGPGLFF.

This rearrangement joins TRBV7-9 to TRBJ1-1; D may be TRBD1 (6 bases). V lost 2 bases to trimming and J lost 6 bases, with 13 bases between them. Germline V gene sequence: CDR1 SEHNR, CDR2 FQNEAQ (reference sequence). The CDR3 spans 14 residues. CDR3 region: CASSLQQGGSEAFF. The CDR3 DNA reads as TGTGCCAGCAGCTTACAACAGGGTGGTTCTGAAGCTTTCTTT.

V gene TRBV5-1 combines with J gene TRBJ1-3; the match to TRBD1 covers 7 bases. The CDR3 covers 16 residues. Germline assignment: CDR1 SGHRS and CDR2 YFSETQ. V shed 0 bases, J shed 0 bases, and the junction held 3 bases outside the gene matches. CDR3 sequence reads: CASSLAGTDSGNTIYF. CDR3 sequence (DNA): TGCGCCAGCAGCTTGGCAGGGACAGACTCTGGAAACACCATATATTTT.

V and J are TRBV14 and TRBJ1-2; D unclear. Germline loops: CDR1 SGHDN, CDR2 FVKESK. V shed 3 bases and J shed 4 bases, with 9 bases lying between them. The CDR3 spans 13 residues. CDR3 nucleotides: TGTGCCAGCAGCCAGCTTATTGGCTATGGCTACACCTTC. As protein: CASSQLIGYGYTF. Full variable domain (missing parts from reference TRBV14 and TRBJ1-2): EAGVTQFPSHSVIEKGQTVTLRCDPISGHDNLYWYRRVMGKEIKFLLHFVKESKQDESGMPNNRFLAERTGGTYSTLKVQPAELEDSGVYFCASSQLIGYGYTFGSGTRLTVV.

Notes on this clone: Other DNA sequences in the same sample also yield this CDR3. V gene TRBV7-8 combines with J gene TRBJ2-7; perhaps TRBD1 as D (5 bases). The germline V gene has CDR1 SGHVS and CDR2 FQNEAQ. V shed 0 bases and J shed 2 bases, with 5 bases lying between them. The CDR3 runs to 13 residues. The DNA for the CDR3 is TGTGCCAGCAGCTTAGCGGACACCTACGAGCAGTACTTC. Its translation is CASSLADTYEQYF.

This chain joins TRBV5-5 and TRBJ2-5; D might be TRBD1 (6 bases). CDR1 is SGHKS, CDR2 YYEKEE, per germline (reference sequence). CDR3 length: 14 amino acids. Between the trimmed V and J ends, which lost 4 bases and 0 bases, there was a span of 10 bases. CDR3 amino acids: CASSIRGYQETQYF. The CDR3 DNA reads TGTGCCAGCAGCATTAGGGGGTACCAAGAGACCCAGTACTTC.

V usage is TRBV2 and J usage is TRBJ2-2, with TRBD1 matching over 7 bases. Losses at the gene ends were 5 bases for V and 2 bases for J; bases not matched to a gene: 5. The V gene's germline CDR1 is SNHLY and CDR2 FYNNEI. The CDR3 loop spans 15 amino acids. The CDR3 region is CASSKDRRNTGELFF. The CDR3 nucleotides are TGTGCCAGCAGTAAGGACAGGAGAAACACCGGGGAGCTGTTTTTT.

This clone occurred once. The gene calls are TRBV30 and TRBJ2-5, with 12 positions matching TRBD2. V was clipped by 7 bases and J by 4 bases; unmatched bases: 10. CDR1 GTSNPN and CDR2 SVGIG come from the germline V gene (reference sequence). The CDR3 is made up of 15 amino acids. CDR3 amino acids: CALERLAGVPETQYF. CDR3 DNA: TGTGCCTTGGAAAGACTAGCGGGAGTCCCAGAGACCCAGTACTTC.

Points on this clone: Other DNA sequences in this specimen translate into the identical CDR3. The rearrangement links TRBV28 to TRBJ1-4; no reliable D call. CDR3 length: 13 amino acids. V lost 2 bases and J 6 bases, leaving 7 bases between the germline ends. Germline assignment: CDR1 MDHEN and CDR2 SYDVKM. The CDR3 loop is CASSLGGDEKLFF. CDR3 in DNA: TGTGCCAGCAGTTTAGGTGGCGATGAAAAACTGTTTTTT.

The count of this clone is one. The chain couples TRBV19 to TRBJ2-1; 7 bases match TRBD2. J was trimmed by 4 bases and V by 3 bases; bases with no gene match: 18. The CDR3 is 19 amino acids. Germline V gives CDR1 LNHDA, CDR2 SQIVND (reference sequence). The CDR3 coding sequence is TGTGCCAGTAGTATTTCGGTTTATCGGGGGGAGAGTCGATACAATGAGCAGTTCTTC. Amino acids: CASSISVYRGESRYNEQFF.

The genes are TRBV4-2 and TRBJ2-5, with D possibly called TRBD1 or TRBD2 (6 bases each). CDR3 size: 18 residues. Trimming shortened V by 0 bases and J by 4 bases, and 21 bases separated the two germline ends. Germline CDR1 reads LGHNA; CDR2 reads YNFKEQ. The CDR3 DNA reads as TGTGCCAGCAGCCAAGATTTGGCTTGGGGGGCGTCGAGAGAGACCCAGTACTTC. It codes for CASSQDLAWGASRETQYF.

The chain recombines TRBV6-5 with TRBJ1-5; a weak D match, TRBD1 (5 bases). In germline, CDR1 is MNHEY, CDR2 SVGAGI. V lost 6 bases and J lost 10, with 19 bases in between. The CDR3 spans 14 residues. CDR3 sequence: CASSPDTLVRPQHF. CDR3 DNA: TGTGCCAGCAGCCCGGACACGCTTGTTAGACCCCAGCATTTT.

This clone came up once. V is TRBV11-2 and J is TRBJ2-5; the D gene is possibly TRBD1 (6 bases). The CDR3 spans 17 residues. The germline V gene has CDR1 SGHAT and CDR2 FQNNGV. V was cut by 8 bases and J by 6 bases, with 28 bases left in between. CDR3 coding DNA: TGTGCCAGCCGGGCTGTCACACAGGGTCCCGAGCGCAAGACCCAGTACTTC. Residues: CASRAVTQGPERKTQYF.

Written as DNA, the CDR3 is TGTGCCAGCAGCCGGTTGGAGGCCGGGGAGCTGTTTTTT. Residues: CASSRLEAGELFF. This chain joins TRBV11-2 and TRBJ2-2, with D perhaps matching TRBD2 (5 bases). Germline V gene lookup returns CDR1 SGHAT and CDR2 FQNNGV. With 5 bases removed from V and 6 bases from J, the gap between germline ends came to 10 bases. The CDR3 loop spans 13 amino acids.

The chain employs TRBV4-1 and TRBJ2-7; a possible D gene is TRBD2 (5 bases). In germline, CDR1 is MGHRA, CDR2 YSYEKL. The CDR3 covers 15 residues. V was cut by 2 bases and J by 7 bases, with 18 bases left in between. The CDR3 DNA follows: TGCGCCAGCAGCCAACCCTCCAAAGAGGGCTCAGAGCAGTACTTC. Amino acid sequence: CASSQPSKEGSEQYF.

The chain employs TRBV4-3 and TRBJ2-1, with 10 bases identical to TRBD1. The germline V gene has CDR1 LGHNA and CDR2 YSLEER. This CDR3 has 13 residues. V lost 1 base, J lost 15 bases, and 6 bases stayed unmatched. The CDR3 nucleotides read TGCGCCAGCAGCCAAGGACTGGGACAGGGGATGTTCTTC. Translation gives CASSQGLGQGMFF.